This TCR beta chain was recovered during a study of high-grade serous ovarian cancer treatment subgroups (dated by TCRdb to about 2021). In terms of the full investigation: Sequencing yielded a mean of about 15,000 reads and some 7,000 unique TCR beta rearrangements per sample. The study examined TCR beta repertoires in high-grade serous ovarian cancer patients who were grouped under a laparoscopic triage algorithm by complete gross resection or by neoadjuvant chemotherapy response. Of the roughly 30 patients in the cohort, around ten had no residual disease after primary surgery (R0), around ten were excellent NACT responders, and around ten were poor NACT responders. One primary tumor sample and two metastatic tumor samples were contributed by each patient, so that about a hundred samples were obtained in total. On the study overall, not on this receptor specifically: Repertoire similarity between tumors of the same patient ranged roughly 0.095 to 0.8, whereas almost no similarity was seen between different patients. TCR clonal relatedness correlated positively with neoantigen level and, by trend, with copy number variation and mutation load from whole-genome sequencing. Because bulk tumor TCR sequencing provided no spatial information, insight into HGSC tumor complexity and diversity was limited. TCR repertoire analyses were focused on CDR3, and CDR1 and CDR2 were not analyzed.

The tumor samples were collected prior to definitive surgery or chemotherapy. Genomic DNA was extracted by the MD Anderson Biospecimen Extraction Resource, and TCR sequencing was done by the MD Anderson Cancer Genomics Laboratory. In regard to this clone: The specificity of this receptor is unknown. The sample holds no much larger clone one base away, and base qualities are not on file.

The roughly 90 tumor samples were subjected to high-throughput TCR profiling using ImmunoSEQ. The authors' pipeline ran thus. The repertoire diversity metrics included richness (unique productive sequences), clonality, evenness and relatedness, and the Bhattacharyya coefficient was used to measure similarity between samples. In a sensitivity analysis, TCRs with fewer than two reads were excluded, and consistent conclusions were obtained. Here the immuneACCESS table is served through TCRdb, limited to in-frame sequences with V and J called. Missing clones are a known gap in these copies; in checked studies unresolved V genes cover under half, and the rest lacks a known reason. That table supplies the V and J calls and clone size; D and trimming were determined from the DNA. The sample table shows some 40,000 clones, and 79% are seen once. The leading ten clones occupy about 3.3% of the sample. Counted from cysteine to phenylalanine, this CDR3 has 11 amino acids. The read is trimmed to its CDR3 DNA, 33 bases read in frame from base 1. Between the V and J ends, shortened by 4 bases and 1 base respectively, the junction contains 4 bases. For CDR1 and CDR2, the germline V gene (reference sequence) lists GTSNPN and SVGIG.

The sequence was obtained from a human donor with high-grade serous ovarian cancer. The sequenced material came from tumor tissue. The receptor chain draws on TRBV30 and TRBJ1-1; the D segment cannot be called with confidence. CDR3 loop: CAWKENTEAFF. The DNA sequence is given as TGTGCCTGGAAGGAGAACACTGAAGCTTTCTTT.